A single sample is the source of the 22 T cell receptor beta chains below, sequenced in a study of T cell repertoires in cytomegalovirus infection. Each CDR3 protein gets one entry after TCRdb re-called the reads with MiXCR. The repertoire holds about a million distinct CDR3 sequences, roughly 31% seen once, with around 15% in the top ten. Their antigens remain unidentified. The sequencing used cultured CD8+ T cells from PBMCs, collected from culture after CMV antigen stimulation. These TCRs come from a human donor in good health (CMV status not recorded). Some clones in this sample may be carry-over from other donors' samples.

As regards this clonotype: A much larger clone sits a single nucleotide away, making a read error possible. The chain employs TRBV7-6 and TRBJ2-3, with 11 bases identical to TRBD1. Germline V gives CDR1 SGHVS, CDR2 FNYEAQ. This CDR3 has 19 residues. Trimming cost V 2 bases and J 0 bases; bases outside gene matches: 10. Written as DNA, the CDR3 is TGTGCCAGCAGCTTAACCAGGACAGGGGGCATCCTAAGCACAGATACGCAGTATTTT. Encoded protein: CASSLTRTGGILSTDTQYF. The complete variable domain, with remaining parts taken from reference TRBV7-6 and TRBJ2-3, reads GAGVSQSPRYKVTKRGQDVALRCDPISGHVSLYWYRQALGQGPEFLTYFNYEAQQDKSGLPNDRFSAERPEGSISTLTIQRTEQRDSAMYRCASSLTRTGGILSTDTQYFGPGTRLTVL.

This chain uses TRBV27 with TRBJ2-7; a weak D match, TRBD1 (5 bases). The V and J ends lost 0 bases and 5 bases respectively, with 17 bases between them. The CDR3 contains 16 residues. CDR1 is MNHEY, CDR2 SMNVEV, per germline (reference sequence). CDR3 bases: TGTGCCAGCAGTTTATCTGTCGGCGCAGGGTCGGACGAGCAGTACTTC. Amino acid sequence: CASSLSVGAGSDEQYF.

This clonotype was detected a few times. The gene calls are TRBV7-6 and TRBJ1-1, with D perhaps matching TRBD1 (5 bases). The CDR3 extends over 14 amino acids. V was clipped by 5 bases and J by 4 bases, with 14 bases between them. In germline, CDR1 is SGHVS, CDR2 FNYEAQ. CDR3 sequence reads: CASSPSFGGTEAFF. The CDR3, as DNA: TGTGCCAGCAGCCCCAGTTTCGGGGGCACTGAAGCTTTCTTT.

This clonotype has ten or more counts. The V gene is TRBV7-4, the J gene TRBJ2-2; D gene uncertain. CDR3 length: 12 residues. CDR1 is SGHVT, CDR2 SQSDAQ, per germline. The V end lost 6 bases, the J end lost 6 bases, and 8 bases lay between the germline ends. Here the CDR3 reads CASSLFPGELFF. CDR3 DNA sequence: TGTGCCAGCAGTTTATTTCCCGGGGAGCTGTTTTTT. The variable domain in full, with the rest retrieved from reference TRBV7-4 and TRBJ2-2, is GAGVSQSPRYKVAKRGRDVALRCDSISGHVTLYWYRQTLGQGSEVLTYSQSDAQRDKSGRPSGRFSAERPERSVSTLKIQRTEQGDSAVYLCASSLFPGELFFGEGSRLTVL.

This clonotype was seen a few times. The CDR3 protein is CASGLVVNLAGGENEQFF. The CDR3 DNA reads as TGTGCTAGTGGTTTGGTCGTCAACCTAGCGGGGGGCGAGAATGAGCAGTTCTTC. This chain joins TRBV12-5 and TRBJ2-1, with TRBD2 matching over 11 bases. There are 18 residues in the CDR3. Trimming took 0 bases from V and 7 from J; bases not matched to a gene: 11. CDR1 is LGHNT and CDR2 is FRNRAP in the germline V gene.

The V and J genes are TRBV4-3 and TRBJ2-1; 8 positions agree with TRBD1. CDR3 length equals 18 residues. CDR1 and CDR2 from the germline V gene are LGHNA and YSLEER. Trimming removed 4 bases from V and 5 bases from J; junction bases left unmatched: 16. The CDR3 here is CASSRQGARTIRDNEQFF. CDR3 DNA: TGCGCCAGCAGCCGTCAGGGGGCGCGAACGATTAGGGACAATGAGCAGTTCTTC.

This clonotype was found a few times. The chain couples TRBV6-1 to TRBJ2-3; 7 bases are shared with TRBD2. After removal of 8 bases from V and 6 bases from J, the junction contained 11 bases not matched to a gene. The CDR3 is made up of 14 amino acids. CDR1 is MNHNS, CDR2 SASEGT, per germline. The CDR3 loop reads CASPGTTSGDTQYF. The CDR3 DNA follows: TGTGCCAGCCCTGGGACTACCTCGGGGGATACGCAGTATTTT.

The chain links TRBV28 to TRBJ1-2, with a weak D call TRBD1 (5 bases). V dropped 3 bases and J dropped 8 bases, with 16 bases sitting between them. The CDR3 totals 14 residues. In germline, CDR1 is MDHEN, CDR2 SYDVKM. This chain's CDR3 is CASSFARVIKGYTF. The CDR3 DNA sequence: TGTGCCAGCAGTTTCGCCAGGGTAATTAAGGGCTACACCTTC.

V and J are TRBV5-3 and TRBJ2-7; no definite D call. TRBV5-3 is designated an ORF whose function remains uncertain. CDR3 size: 14 residues. The CDR3 DNA is TGTGCCAGCAGCTTGGGTGAGGAGCCCTACGAGCAGTACGTC. This sequence encodes CASSLGEEPYEQYV.

This clonotype was seen more than once but under ten times. The V and J genes are TRBV7-6 and TRBJ2-5; D possibly uses TRBD1 or TRBD2 (5 bases each). V lost 6 bases and J lost 3, with 17 bases in between. CDR3 length: 15 amino acids. CDR1 is SGHVS, CDR2 FNYEAQ, per germline. CDR3 sequence (DNA): TGTGCCAGCAGTTTTAGGGGACGGAAGAAAGAGACCCAGTACTTC. It translates to CASSFRGRKKETQYF.

CDR3 bases: TGTGCCAGTAGTATTACGGGTTTCTACGAGCAGTACTTC. As protein: CASSITGFYEQYF. The V call is TRBV19, the J call TRBJ2-7; D is uncertain. Germline V gene lookup returns CDR1 LNHDA and CDR2 SQIVND (reference sequence). The CDR3 runs to 13 residues. Deletions cut 3 bases from V and 3 bases from J, with 9 bases between.

In this sample, this clonotype turned up many times. The chain is built from TRBV12-3 or TRBV12-4 and TRBJ2-1; D gene unclear. The CDR3 loop spans 13 amino acids. The V end lost 4 bases, the J end lost 7 bases, and 11 bases lay between the germline ends. CDR3: CASSSTPDNEQFF. The CDR3 DNA reads as TGTGCCAGCAGTTCAACACCAGATAATGAGCAGTTCTTC.

The CDR3: CASSSQTGGITEAFF. DNA of the CDR3: TGTGCCAGCAGCTCTCAGACAGGGGGTATCACTGAAGCTTTCTTT. This sequence joins TRBV7-9 and TRBJ1-1; 9 nucleotides line up with TRBD1. The length of the CDR3 is 15 residues. V gave up 4 bases and J gave up 4 bases; unmatched junction bases: 7. Germline V gene data show CDR1 as SEHNR and CDR2 as FQNEAQ (reference sequence). Variable domain in full (rest from reference TRBV7-9 and TRBJ1-1): DTGVSQNPRHKITKRGQNVTFRCDPISEHNRLYWYRQTLGQGPEFLTYFQNEAQLEKSRLLSDRFSAERPKGSFSTLEIQRTEQGDSAMYLCASSSQTGGITEAFFGQGTRLTVV.

In its sample, this clonotype was seen many times. The CDR3 DNA reads as TGTGCCAGCAGTGAACAGACAGAATACACAGATACGCAGTATTTT. Translation gives CASSEQTEYTDTQYF. The V call is TRBV6-1, the J call TRBJ2-3, with a possible D match to TRBD1 (5 bases). The V gene's germline CDR1 is MNHNS and CDR2 SASEGT. Trimming left V 2 bases short and J 2 bases short, with 11 bases between. This CDR3 is 15 amino acids long.

V gene TRBV2 combines with J gene TRBJ2-1; D tentatively fits TRBD1 or TRBD2 (5 bases each). CDR1 SNHLY and CDR2 FYNNEI come from the germline V gene. The CDR3 contains 14 residues. Trimming removed 2 bases from V and 8 bases from J, with 13 bases in between. In DNA form, the CDR3 reads TGTGCCAGCAGTGAACAGGGCGGGTTCCATGAGCAGTTCTTC. Amino acid sequence: CASSEQGGFHEQFF.

V gene TRBV19 combines with J gene TRBJ1-1, with D unclear. The CDR3 has 12 amino acids. With 6 bases removed from V and 8 bases from J, the gap between germline ends came to 13 bases. Germline CDR1 is LNHDA and CDR2 is SQIVND (reference sequence). The CDR3 DNA reads TGTGCCAGTAGCCCCGGGATATACGAAGCTTTCTTT. Protein product: CASSPGIYEAFF.

This clonotype has only a few counts. This chain links TRBV14 with TRBJ2-5; D is ambiguous. Germline V gene lookup returns CDR1 SGHDN and CDR2 FVKESK. V lost 3 bases and J 2 bases, leaving 4 bases between the germline ends. This CDR3 has 12 residues. The CDR3 bases are TGTGCCAGCAGCCATGTTCAAGAGACCCAGTACTTC. This translates into CASSHVQETQYF.

The chain carries TRBV18 and TRBJ1-2, with D perhaps TRBD1 (6 bases). The CDR3 has 20 amino acids. Germline CDR1 and CDR2: KGHSH and LQKENI. V shed 2 bases and J shed 4 bases, with 29 bases lying between them. CDR3 DNA sequence: TGTGCCAGCTCACCATACGCCCAGGACAGAATGGAACGAACCCTCTATGGCTACACCTTC. It yields the protein CASSPYAQDRMERTLYGYTF.

The CDR3 here is CASSLDSTGRINNEQFF. The CDR3 DNA reads as TGTGCCAGCAGCTTAGACTCCACGGGCCGAATAAACAATGAGCAGTTCTTC. The V call is TRBV7-2, the J call TRBJ2-1; no clear D gene. Germline V CDR1 and CDR2: SGHTA, FQGNSA. The CDR3 runs to 17 residues. Trimming cost V 1 base and J 5 bases, with 18 bases left between them.

This clonotype was counted only a few times. The rearrangement joins TRBV6-2 or TRBV6-3 to TRBJ2-7; 10 bases fit TRBD1. The length of the CDR3 is 15 residues. From germline, CDR1 is MNHEY and CDR2 SVGEGT. The V and J ends lost 6 bases and 6 bases, in that order; junction bases with no gene match: 11. The CDR3 DNA is TGTGCCAGCAGATACCGGGACAGGGGAACAGGCGAGCAGTACGTC. Translation gives CASRYRDRGTGEQYV.

This clonotype was observed a few times. The chain has TRBV6-6 and TRBJ1-5; possibly TRBD1 for D (5 bases). V lost 10 bases and J 5 bases, leaving 15 bases between the germline ends. CDR1 and CDR2 from the germline V gene are MNHNY and SVGAGI (reference sequence). CDR3 size: 13 residues. The CDR3 DNA follows: TGTGCCACGGATACAGGTGGCGATCAGCCCCAGCATTTT. Translating it yields CATDTGGDQPQHF.

The chain employs TRBV7-6 and TRBJ1-2, with 9 bases fitting TRBD1. V was pared by 0 bases and J by 3 bases, with 11 bases of the junction left unmatched. This CDR3 contains 18 residues. CDR1 is SGHVS and CDR2 is FNYEAQ in the germline V gene. DNA of the CDR3: TGTGCCAGCAGCTTAGCCCCCCCGACAGGGGGAAAAGACTATGGCTACACCTTC. It codes for CASSLAPPTGGKDYGYTF.